These 24 T cell receptor beta chains were all obtained from the same sample, sequenced in a study of a mutant IDH1 vaccine in newly diagnosed glioma. The method was immunoSEQ multiplex PCR; TCRdb's version includes in-frame clones alone and lacks a portion of them. The repertoire holds 110,000 or so clones, with under 90% as singletons. Antigens for these TCRs are unknown. Time point indicated: week 11, during vaccination. The investigators gave 300 ug of mutant IDH1 20-mer peptide in each vaccine dose, together with topical imiquimod. Sequences were derived from PBMCs, sampled from a glioma patient whose treatment included an IDH1 peptide vaccine. All receptors derive from a woman between 45 and 60 years old with glioma.

The genes are TRBV4-2 and TRBJ2-5; the D gene is possibly TRBD2 (5 bases). CDR1 LGHNA and CDR2 YNFKEQ come from the germline V gene. Trimming took 4 bases from V and 2 from J, leaving 8 bases between them. The CDR3 extends over 13 amino acids. The CDR3 region is CASSRRLQETQYF. Written as DNA, the CDR3 is TGTGCCAGCAGCCGGAGGCTGCAAGAGACCCAGTACTTC.

The rearrangement uses TRBV5-1 and TRBJ1-6, with D possibly being TRBD1 (6 bases). V was cut by 4 bases and J by 7 bases, with 12 bases left in between. This CDR3 spans 14 amino acids. Germline V gene data show CDR1 as SGHRS and CDR2 as YFSETQ. The DNA of the CDR3 is TGCGCCAGCAGCGATGTCACAGGGAATTCACCCCTCCACTTT. Encoded protein: CASSDVTGNSPLHF. Looking up the rest from reference TRBV5-1 and TRBJ1-6 gives the full variable domain: KAGVTQTPRYLIKTRGQQVTLSCSPISGHRSVSWYQQTPGQGLQFLFEYFSETQRNKGNFPGRFSGRQFSNSRSEMNVSTLELGDSALYLCASSDVTGNSPLHFGNGTRLTVT.

The gene calls are TRBV28 and TRBJ2-1; D uncertain. Germline-derived CDR1 and CDR2 are MDHEN and SYDVKM. The V end lost 3 bases, the J end lost 0 bases, and 12 bases lay between the germline ends. The CDR3 is 16 amino acids. CDR3 nucleotides: TGTGCCAGCAGTTTGTTAGTGATAAGCTCCTACAATGAGCAGTTCTTC. It codes for CASSLLVISSYNEQFF.

The J gene is TRBJ2-3, the V gene TRBV7-9; the D is unclear. Deletions cut 5 bases from V and 3 bases from J, with 9 bases between. Germline V CDR1 and CDR2: SEHNR, FQNEAQ (reference sequence). CDR3 size: 13 residues. In DNA form, the CDR3 reads TGTGCCAGCAGCACCTGTAGGACAGATACGCAGTATTTT. Its protein product is CASSTCRTDTQYF.

There are a few counts of this clone. V and J are TRBV9 and TRBJ2-1; 10 bases match TRBD2. The CDR3 length is 15 residues. The V and J ends lost 4 bases and 7 bases, in that order; junction bases with no gene match: 8. Per germline, CDR1 SGDLS and CDR2 YYNGEE. In DNA form, the CDR3 reads TGTGCCAGCAGCATTAGCGGGAGGTCGGGAAATGAGCAGTTCTTC. It translates to CASSISGRSGNEQFF.

This chain links TRBV30 with TRBJ1-4; D gene ambiguous. This CDR3 has 16 residues. Trimming removed 0 bases at V and 4 bases at J, with 15 bases between. Germline assignment: CDR1 GTSNPN and CDR2 SVGIG (reference sequence). The CDR3 sequence: CAWSVHEAPGNEKLFF. The CDR3 coding sequence is TGTGCCTGGAGTGTACATGAGGCGCCCGGTAATGAAAAACTGTTTTTT.

The chain combines TRBV5-1 with TRBJ2-7; D may be TRBD2 (5 bases). V lost 3 bases to trimming and J lost 5 bases, with 12 bases between them. The germline V gene has CDR1 SGHRS and CDR2 YFSETQ. The length of the CDR3 is 13 residues. The CDR3 sequence is CASSYLRVDEQYF. The CDR3 DNA reads TGCGCCAGCAGCTATTTGAGGGTCGACGAGCAGTACTTC. The variable domain in full, with the rest retrieved from reference TRBV5-1 and TRBJ2-7, is KAGVTQTPRYLIKTRGQQVTLSCSPISGHRSVSWYQQTPGQGLQFLFEYFSETQRNKGNFPGRFSGRQFSNSRSEMNVSTLELGDSALYLCASSYLRVDEQYFGPGTRLTVT.

The J gene is TRBJ1-1, the V gene TRBV25-1; D may be TRBD1 (6 bases). The ends were cut back, 5 bases at V and 0 bases at J, with 7 bases in the middle. There are 13 residues in the CDR3. Germline lookup yields CDR1 MGHDK and CDR2 SYGVNS. The chain's CDR3 is CASSNRVNTEAFF. The CDR3 DNA is TGTGCCAGCAGTAACAGGGTGAACACTGAAGCTTTCTTT.

The chain employs TRBV28 and TRBJ2-7; TRBD1 matches at 9 bases. The CDR3 consists of 14 residues. Germline V gene lookup returns CDR1 MDHEN and CDR2 SYDVKM. V lost 2 bases, J lost 5 bases, and 4 bases stayed unmatched. This chain's CDR3 is CASSLGDRVHEQYF. The CDR3 DNA is TGTGCCAGCAGTTTAGGGGACAGGGTCCACGAGCAGTACTTC.

This chain uses TRBV14 with TRBJ2-2, with 10 bases aligning to TRBD2. The CDR3 is 24 residues long. V trimming: 0 bases; J trimming: 1 base; junction bases outside the gene matches: 23. Germline loops: CDR1 SGHDN, CDR2 FVKESK. CDR3 coding DNA: TGTGCCAGCAGCCAAGATGTGGACAGGGCTAACTATTACGCTAGCGGGGGGAACACCGGGGAGCTGTTTTTT. Its translation is CASSQDVDRANYYASGGNTGELFF.

The chain has TRBV5-1 and TRBJ2-2; D perhaps matches TRBD2 (6 bases). V was pared by 7 bases and J by 1 base, with 14 bases between. CDR3 size: 15 residues. Germline assignment: CDR1 SGHRS and CDR2 YFSETQ. In DNA, the CDR3 is TGCGCCAGCTCTTGGGGTAGCGGGAACACCGGGGAGCTGTTTTTT. Residues: CASSWGSGNTGELFF.

The V and J genes are TRBV10-3 and TRBJ1-5, with D hard to call. Germline V gene data show CDR1 as ENHRY and CDR2 as SYGVKD. Trimming cost V 2 bases and J 3 bases, with 5 bases left between them. The CDR3 runs 13 residues. The CDR3 DNA is TGTGCCATCAGTGAGGGCTTCAATCAGCCCCAGCATTTT. The encoded protein is CAISEGFNQPQHF.

The genes are TRBV5-6 and TRBJ1-5; 8 bases line up with TRBD1. Germline trimming cut 2 bases from V and 2 bases from J; bases unmatched to any gene: 6. Germline CDR1 reads SGHDT; CDR2 reads YYEEEE. This CDR3 is 16 amino acids long. The CDR3 sequence is CASSFYGQGGNQPQHF. Here the CDR3 DNA reads TGTGCCAGCAGCTTTTATGGACAGGGTGGCAATCAGCCCCAGCATTTT.

V is TRBV6-5 and J is TRBJ2-1, with 10 bases aligning to TRBD2. The ends lost 4 bases at V and 4 bases at J; junction bases unmatched: 4. The V gene's germline CDR1 is MNHEY and CDR2 SVGAGI. The CDR3 loop spans 15 amino acids. The CDR3 loop is CASSWVAGGYNEQFF. CDR3 nucleotide sequence: TGTGCCAGCAGTTGGGTAGCGGGAGGTTACAATGAGCAGTTCTTC.

The rearrangement uses TRBV7-6 and TRBJ2-7; tentatively, D is TRBD1 (5 bases). Trimming took off 5 bases at V and 1 base at J, with 9 bases between the two ends. Per the germline V gene, CDR1 is SGHVS and CDR2 is FNYEAQ. CDR3 size: 13 residues. CDR3 nucleotides: TGTGCCAGCAGCACAGGACGGTCCTACGAGCAGTACTTC. It yields the protein CASSTGRSYEQYF.

V usage is TRBV19 and J usage is TRBJ2-5; 10 nucleotides align to TRBD2. The CDR3 consists of 15 residues. The J segment lost 5 bases and the V segment lost 5 bases, leaving 8 bases of the junction unmatched. Germline V CDR1 and CDR2: LNHDA, SQIVND (reference sequence). CDR3 in DNA: TGTGCCAGTAGTTCCCTAGCGGGAGTGAAGGAGACCCAGTACTTC. Its protein is CASSSLAGVKETQYF.

The chain employs TRBV4-1 and TRBJ2-3; unclear D gene. The CDR3 is 15 residues long. Germline-derived CDR1 and CDR2 are MGHRA and YSYEKL. V was cut by 1 base and J by 4 bases, with 12 bases left in between. The CDR3 nucleotides are TGCGCCAGCAGCCAAGTGAAGGGAAGGGCAGATACGCAGTATTTT. Protein: CASSQVKGRADTQYF.

V gene TRBV2 combines with J gene TRBJ1-1; D unresolved. The V and J ends lost 8 bases and 3 bases respectively, with 10 bases between them. This CDR3 contains 12 residues. Germline loops: CDR1 SNHLY, CDR2 FYNNEI. CDR3 loop: CASPGRDTEAFF. The CDR3 region has the DNA TGTGCCAGCCCTGGGAGAGACACTGAAGCTTTCTTT.

The V call is TRBV5-4, the J call TRBJ2-1; 11 positions agree with TRBD1. The CDR3 totals 15 residues. The V and J ends lost 2 bases and 5 bases, in that order; junction bases with no gene match: 3. Per the germline V gene, CDR1 is SGHNT and CDR2 is YYREEE (reference sequence). CDR3 sequence: CASSLWTGGHNEQFF. The CDR3 DNA reads TGTGCCAGCAGCTTATGGACAGGGGGCCACAATGAGCAGTTCTTC. The full variable domain, its missing parts supplied by reference TRBV5-4 and TRBJ2-1, is ETGVTQSPTHLIKTRGQQVTLRCSSQSGHNTVSWYQQALGQGPQFIFQYYREEENGRGNFPPRFSGLQFPNYSSELNVNALELDDSALYLCASSLWTGGHNEQFFGPGTRLTVL.

DNA of the CDR3: TGTGCCAGCAGTTTAGGATCGGGGTCAGAAGGCTACACCTTC. Protein sequence: CASSLGSGSEGYTF. The chain recombines TRBV27 with TRBJ1-2; D is uncertain. Germline CDR1 and CDR2: MNHEY and SMNVEV (reference sequence). Deletions cut 2 bases from V and 8 bases from J, with 15 bases between. CDR3 length: 14 residues.

The V and J genes are TRBV11-3 and TRBJ2-2; 7 bases are shared with TRBD2. Germline loops: CDR1 SGHNT, CDR2 YENEEA. The CDR3 loop spans 14 amino acids. The junction had 10 bases not matched to a gene; V was cut back by 8 bases and J by 7 bases. CDR3 residues: CASSGRELGGELFF. The DNA for the CDR3 is TGTGCCAGCTCAGGGCGGGAGTTGGGCGGGGAGCTGTTTTTT.

The chain couples TRBV7-6 to TRBJ2-5; 8 bases map to TRBD1. In germline, CDR1 is SGHVS, CDR2 FNYEAQ. The CDR3 is 14 residues long. The V and J ends lost 5 bases and 5 bases, in that order; junction bases with no gene match: 7. CDR3 protein: CASSQRTGWETQYF. The CDR3 nucleotides read TGTGCCAGCAGCCAAAGGACAGGGTGGGAGACCCAGTACTTC.

This chain uses TRBV27 with TRBJ2-3; tentative D call: TRBD2 (5 bases). CDR3 length: 16 residues. Germline V gene lookup returns CDR1 MNHEY and CDR2 SMNVEV (reference sequence). Trimming took 0 bases from V and 0 from J, leaving 10 bases between them. The CDR3 region is CASSLSRSGSTDTQYF. The CDR3 bases are TGTGCCAGCAGTTTATCGAGGAGCGGTAGCACAGATACGCAGTATTTT.

The genes are TRBV9 and TRBJ2-6; the D gene is possibly TRBD1 (6 bases). CDR3 length: 16 amino acids. Per the germline V gene, CDR1 is SGDLS and CDR2 is YYNGEE. V was cut by 3 bases and J by 3 bases, with 13 bases left in between. CDR3 residues: CASSGYRVIGANVLTF. The CDR3 DNA follows: TGTGCCAGCAGCGGCTACAGGGTAATTGGGGCCAACGTCCTGACTTTC.